These T cell receptor beta chains were read from a single sample in a study of T-cell memory formation after mild COVID-19. TCRdb ran MiXCR on the 5' RACE reads and lists one entry per CDR3 protein. The table has approximately 450,000 distinct CDR3 sequences, about 20% seen once. Material for sequencing was PBMCs or a T cell subset sorted from them (not recorded which). Receptors were obtained from an adult woman who had mild COVID-19 (a few samples of this study predate the infection). Cell type and time point are not known. Each CDR3 is given with its conserved first and last residue. A D gene is named only where the DNA matches it firmly. Part of the rows lack a size; the others show once, few, many or a class for expanded clones.

TRBV9	few	TRBJ2-3	-	TGTGCCAGCAGCGTAGAGGGGGGATCTGGAGATACGCAGTATTTT	CASSVEGGSGDTQYF
TRBV12-3/TRBV12-4	few	TRBJ2-1	TRBD2	TGTGCCAGCAGTTCCATCGTACTAGCGGGAGGGAAAAATGAGCAGTTCTTC	CASSSIVLAGGKNEQFF
TRBV5-1	-	TRBJ2-4	-	TGCGCCAGCAGCGTGGACGAACTAGAGCGTCAGTACTTC	CASSVDELERQYF
TRBV24-1	-	TRBJ2-5	-	TGTGCCACCAGTGGCGCTGTCCAAGAGACCCAGTACTTC	CATSGAVQETQYF
TRBV4-1	few	TRBJ1-1	-	TGCGCCAGCAGCCAAGTTTACGCCTCCTTGGACACTGAAGCTTTCTTT	CASSQVYASLDTEAFF
TRBV20-1	few	TRBJ1-5	-	TGCAGTGGGGCCCGGGGGGCGCTGGGTCAGCCCCAGCATTTT	CSGARGALGQPQHF
TRBV18	-	TRBJ1-2	TRBD1	TGTGCCAGCTCGCGGGACAGGGAGGAGGCTGGCTACACCTTC	CASSRDREEAGYTF
TRBV6-2/TRBV6-3	few	TRBJ2-1	-	TGTGCCTGTTCCGGGACCAAGGGTGAGCAGTTCTTC	CACSGTKGEQFF
TRBV29-1	-	TRBJ2-4	-	TGCAGCGTTGTGGGAGTCTGGGACATTCAGTACTTC	CSVVGVWDIQYF
TRBV12-3/TRBV12-4	many	TRBJ2-3	-	TGTGCCAGCAGTCACAACCCAGATACGCAGTATTTT	CASSHNPDTQYF
TRBV9	few	TRBJ1-6	-	TGTGCCAGCGGGGCCGGGACAATCCTCCACTTT	CASGAGTILHF
TRBV4-2	few	TRBJ2-7	TRBD1	TGTGCCAGCAGTTCCGGGACAGGTCCCCTCGAGCAGTACTTC	CASSSGTGPLEQYF
TRBV6-2/TRBV6-3	-	TRBJ2-1	-	TGTGCCAGCAGTTTGAGTCTGGGAAGCTCCTACAATGAGCAGTTCTTC	CASSLSLGSSYNEQFF
TRBV25-1	-	TRBJ2-5	-	TGTGCCAGCAGCACCTCTTGGCAGGATGAGGGCCAAGAGACCCAGTACTTC	CASSTSWQDEGQETQYF
TRBV5-1	-	TRBJ2-2	TRBD1	TGCGCCAGCACTTCCCGACAGGGTGATAACGGGGAGCTGTTTTTT	CASTSRQGDNGELFF
TRBV6-2/TRBV6-3	few	TRBJ2-5	-	TGTGCCAGCGCGAGCCTCCAAGAGACCCAGTACTTC	CASASLQETQYF
TRBV7-6	-	TRBJ2-2	TRBD1	TGTGCCAGCAGCAAGGGACAGGGGGTTCGTACCGGGGAGCTGTTTTTT	CASSKGQGVRTGELFF